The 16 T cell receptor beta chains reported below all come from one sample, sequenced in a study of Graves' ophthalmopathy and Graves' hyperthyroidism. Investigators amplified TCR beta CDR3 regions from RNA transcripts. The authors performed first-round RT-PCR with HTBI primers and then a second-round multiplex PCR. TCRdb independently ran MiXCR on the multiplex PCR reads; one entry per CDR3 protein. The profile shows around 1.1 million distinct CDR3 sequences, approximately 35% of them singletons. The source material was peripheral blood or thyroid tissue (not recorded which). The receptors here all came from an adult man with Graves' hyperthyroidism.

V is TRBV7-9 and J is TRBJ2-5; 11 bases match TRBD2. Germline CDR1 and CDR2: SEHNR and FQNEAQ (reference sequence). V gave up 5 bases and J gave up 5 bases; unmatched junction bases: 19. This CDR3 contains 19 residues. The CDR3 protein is CASSPGPRSLAGERETQYF. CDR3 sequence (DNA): TGTGCCAGCAGCCCAGGGCCCCGCTCACTAGCGGGAGAGAGGGAGACCCAGTACTTC.

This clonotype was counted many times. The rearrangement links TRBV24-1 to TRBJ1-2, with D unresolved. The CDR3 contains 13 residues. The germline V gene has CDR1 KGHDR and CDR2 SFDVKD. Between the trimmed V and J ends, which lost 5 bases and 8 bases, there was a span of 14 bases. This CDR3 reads CATSALSGSGYTF. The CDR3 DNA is TGTGCCACCAGTGCCCTGTCAGGATCCGGCTACACCTTC.

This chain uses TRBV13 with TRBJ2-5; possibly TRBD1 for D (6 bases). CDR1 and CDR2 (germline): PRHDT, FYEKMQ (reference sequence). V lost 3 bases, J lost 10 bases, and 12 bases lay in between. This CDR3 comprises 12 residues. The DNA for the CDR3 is TGTGCCAGCAGCTTCGGACAGAAGAGCCAGTACTTC. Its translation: CASSFGQKSQYF.

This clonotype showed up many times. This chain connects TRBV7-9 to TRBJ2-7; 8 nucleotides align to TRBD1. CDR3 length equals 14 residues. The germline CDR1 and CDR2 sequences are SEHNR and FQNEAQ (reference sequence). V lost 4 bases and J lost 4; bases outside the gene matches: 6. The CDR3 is CASSSGQGRYEQYF. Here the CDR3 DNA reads TGTGCCAGCAGCTCCGGACAGGGAAGATACGAGCAGTACTTC.

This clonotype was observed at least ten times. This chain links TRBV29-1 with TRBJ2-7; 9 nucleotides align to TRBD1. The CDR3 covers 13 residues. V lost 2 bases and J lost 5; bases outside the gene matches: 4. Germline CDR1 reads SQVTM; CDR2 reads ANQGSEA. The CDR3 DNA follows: TGCAGCGTTGAACCGGGACAGGGTAACGAGCAGTACTTC. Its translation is CSVEPGQGNEQYF.

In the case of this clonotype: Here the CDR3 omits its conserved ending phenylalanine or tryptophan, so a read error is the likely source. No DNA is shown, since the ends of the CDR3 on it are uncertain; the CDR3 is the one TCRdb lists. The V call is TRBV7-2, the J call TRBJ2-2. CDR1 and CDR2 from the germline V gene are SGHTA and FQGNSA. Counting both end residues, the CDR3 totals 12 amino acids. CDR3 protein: CASSLAHRGAVV.

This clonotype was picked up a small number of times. The DNA for the CDR3 is TGTGCCAGCAGCTTGGAGGGGGCCTCAATTAGCAATCAGCCCCAGCATTTT. This sequence encodes CASSLEGASISNQPQHF. The chain joins TRBV5-6 to TRBJ1-5; 7 bases are shared with TRBD1. The CDR3 runs to 17 residues. V trimming: 0 bases; J trimming: 0 bases; junction bases outside the gene matches: 6. Germline values: CDR1 SGHDT, CDR2 YYEEEE. Together with reference TRBV5-6 and TRBJ1-5, the CDR3 gives the full variable domain: DAGVTQSPTHLIKTRGQQVTLRCSPKSGHDTVSWYQQALGQGPQFIFQYYEEEERQRGNFPDRFSGHQFPNYSSELNVNALLLGDSALYLCASSLEGASISNQPQHFGDGTRLSIL.

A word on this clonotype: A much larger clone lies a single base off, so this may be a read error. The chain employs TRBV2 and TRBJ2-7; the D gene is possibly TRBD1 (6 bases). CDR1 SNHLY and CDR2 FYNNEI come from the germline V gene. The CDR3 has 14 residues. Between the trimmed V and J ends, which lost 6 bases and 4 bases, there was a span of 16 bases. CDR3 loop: CASSPGAGQYEQYF. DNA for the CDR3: TGTGCCAGCAGCCCAGGGGCCGGCCAGTACGAGCAGTACTTC.

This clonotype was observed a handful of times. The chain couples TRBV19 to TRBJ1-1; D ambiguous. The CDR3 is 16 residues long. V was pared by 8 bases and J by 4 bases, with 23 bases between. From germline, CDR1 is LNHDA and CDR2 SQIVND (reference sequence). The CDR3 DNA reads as TGTGCCAGTGAGGACGCAAACGTCGACCCAGTCACTGAAGCTTTCTTT. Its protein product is CASEDANVDPVTEAFF.

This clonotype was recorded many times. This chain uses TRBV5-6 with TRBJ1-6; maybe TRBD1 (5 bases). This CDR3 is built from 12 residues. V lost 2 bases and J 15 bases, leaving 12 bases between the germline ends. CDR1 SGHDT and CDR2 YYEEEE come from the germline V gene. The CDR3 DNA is TGTGCCAGCAGCTTCGGGACCGATCTCCTCCACTTT. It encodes CASSFGTDLLHF. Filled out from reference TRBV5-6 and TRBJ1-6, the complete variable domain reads DAGVTQSPTHLIKTRGQQVTLRCSPKSGHDTVSWYQQALGQGPQFIFQYYEEEERQRGNFPDRFSGHQFPNYSSELNVNALLLGDSALYLCASSFGTDLLHFGNGTRLTVT.

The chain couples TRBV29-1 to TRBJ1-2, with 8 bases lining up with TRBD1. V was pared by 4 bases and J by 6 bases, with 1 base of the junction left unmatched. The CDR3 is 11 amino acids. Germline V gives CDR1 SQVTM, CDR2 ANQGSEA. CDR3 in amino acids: CSVGTGHGYTF. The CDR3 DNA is TGCAGCGTTGGGACAGGGCATGGCTACACCTTC.

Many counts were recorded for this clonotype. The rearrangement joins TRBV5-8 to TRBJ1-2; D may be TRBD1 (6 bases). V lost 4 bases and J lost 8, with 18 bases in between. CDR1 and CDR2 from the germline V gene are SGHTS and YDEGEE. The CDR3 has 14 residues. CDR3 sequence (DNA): TGTGCCAGCAGCCCGGGGGGCAGAATCCTGGGCTACACCTTC. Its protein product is CASSPGGRILGYTF.

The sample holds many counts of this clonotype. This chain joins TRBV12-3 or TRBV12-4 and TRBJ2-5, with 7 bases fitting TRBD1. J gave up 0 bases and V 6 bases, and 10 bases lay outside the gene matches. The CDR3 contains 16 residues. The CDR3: CASSAGTARNQETQYF. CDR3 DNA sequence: TGTGCCAGCAGCGCCGGGACAGCCAGAAACCAAGAGACCCAGTACTTC.

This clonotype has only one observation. CDR3 in amino acids: CASSLATGSLDYGYTF. CDR3 DNA sequence: TGTGCCAGCAGCTTAGCTACCGGGAGTCTTGACTATGGCTACACCTTC. The chain carries TRBV7-9 and TRBJ1-2; D is ambiguous. Germline V CDR1 and CDR2: SEHNR, FQNEAQ (reference sequence). V dropped 0 bases and J dropped 3 bases, with 14 bases sitting between them. The length of the CDR3 is 16 residues.

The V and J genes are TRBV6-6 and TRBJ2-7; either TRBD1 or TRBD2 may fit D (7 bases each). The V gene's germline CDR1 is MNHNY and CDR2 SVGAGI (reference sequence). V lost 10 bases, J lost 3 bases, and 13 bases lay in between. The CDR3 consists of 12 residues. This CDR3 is CATGGGFYEQYF. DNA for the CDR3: TGTGCCACAGGGGGGGGTTTCTACGAGCAGTACTTC.

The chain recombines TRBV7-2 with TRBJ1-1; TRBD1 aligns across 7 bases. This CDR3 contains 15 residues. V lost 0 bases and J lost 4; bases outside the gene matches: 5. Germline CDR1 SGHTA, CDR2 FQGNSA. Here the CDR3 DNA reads TGTGCCAGCAGCTTAGCGGGACAGCTGGGCACTGAAGCTTTCTTT. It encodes CASSLAGQLGTEAFF.